These T cell receptor beta chains were read from a single sample in a study of cytomegalovirus exposure and HLA in healthy donors. Clones were sequenced by immunoSEQ multiplex PCR, and TCRdb holds only the in-frame ones, with some missing. In total, the table holds around 100,000 clones. Sequencing used PBMCs. These receptors were taken from a man aged 45-60 years in good health and CMV-seronegative. Both conserved end residues are part of each CDR3. D genes are given only for firm matches.

NA	14	TRBV18	TRBJ2-6	CATTESSGANALTF	TGTGCCACTACAGAGAGCTCTGGGGCCAACGCCCTGACTTTC
TRBD2	14	TRBV11-3	TRBJ2-7	CASSSPSGPYEQYF	TGTGCCAGCAGCTCCCCTAGCGGCCCCTACGAGCAGTACTTC
NA	15	TRBV7-2	TRBJ2-1	CASSLFRGSYNEQFF	TGTGCCAGCAGCTTATTCCGGGGGTCCTACAATGAGCAGTTCTTC
TRBD1	12	TRBV6-5	TRBJ1-2	CAIKTGLYGYTF	TGTGCCATCAAGACAGGGCTCTATGGCTACACCTTC
TRBD2	13	TRBV27	TRBJ2-1	CASRRSGSNEQFF	TGTGCCAGCAGACGGAGCGGGAGCAATGAGCAGTTCTTC
NA	15	TRBV19	TRBJ1-1	CASSIREGTNTEAFF	TGTGCCAGTAGTATAAGGGAGGGAACGAACACTGAAGCTTTCTTT
NA	13	TRBV29-1	TRBJ2-7	CSVEKGGTYEQYF	TGCAGCGTTGAGAAAGGAGGGACTTACGAGCAGTACTTC
NA	14	TRBV9	TRBJ1-5	CASSVTPSGQPQHF	TGTGCCAGCAGCGTAACGCCTTCGGGACAGCCCCAGCATTTT
TRBD1	15	TRBV27	TRBJ2-6	CASGKQGPGANVLTF	TGTGCCAGCGGTAAACAGGGGCCTGGGGCCAACGTCCTGACTTTC
TRBD1	14	TRBV6-5	TRBJ2-5	CASGQGPVQETQYF	TGTGCCAGTGGACAGGGGCCCGTCCAAGAGACCCAGTACTTC
NA	12	TRBV25-1	TRBJ1-1	CASSEWGAEAFF	TGTGCCAGCAGTGAATGGGGGGCTGAAGCTTTCTTT
NA	13	TRBV19	TRBJ1-5	CASSRLEHQPQHF	TGTGCCAGTAGTCGACTGGAACATCAGCCCCAGCATTTT
NA	13	TRBV6-1	TRBJ1-2	CASSTGLRYGYTF	TGTGCCAGCAGTACAGGGTTACGCTATGGCTACACCTTC
TRBD1	14	TRBV5-5	TRBJ1-1	CASSLGQGVTEAFF	TGTGCCAGCAGCCTTGGACAGGGGGTCACTGAAGCTTTCTTT
NA	14	TRBV2	TRBJ1-2	CASSEEPLEDGYTF	TGTGCCAGCAGTGAAGAGCCCTTAGAGGATGGCTACACCTTC
TRBD1	13	TRBV6-5	TRBJ2-7	CASSSRQGYEQYF	TGTGCCAGCAGCTCTCGACAGGGATACGAGCAGTACTTC
NA	14	TRBV28	TRBJ1-1	CASTISMAGKEAFF	TGTGCCAGCACTATTTCGATGGCAGGGAAAGAAGCTTTCTTT